A selection of T cell receptor beta chains follows, all from one sample in a study of technical replicates of blood from a handful of donors. Method: immunoSEQ multiplex PCR; TCRdb's copy keeps in-frame clones and lacks some. The table shows 55,000 to 75,000 clones, with 92% occurring only once. Sequenced: T cells isolated from PBMCs. These receptors all stem from a human donor in good health. CDR3s include the opening cysteine and the closing phenylalanine or tryptophan.

j_call v_call cdr3_aa
TRBJ1-2 TRBV9 CASSARPPVGQGKHGYTF
TRBJ2-6 TRBV9 CASTQTPETNVLTF
TRBJ1-3 TRBV5-6 CASSLLRAGGGNTIYF
TRBJ1-2 TRBV9 CASEDDQGMDGYTF
TRBJ2-1 TRBV4-3 CASSQGTAGEDNEQFF
TRBJ1-2 TRBV6-1 CASSPWDRLYGYTF
TRBJ2-1 TRBV4-1 CASSPGQRGSNEQFF
TRBJ2-7 TRBV11-3 CASSIGYEQYF
TRBJ1-4 TRBV21-1 CASRPRPRRGTNEKLFF
TRBJ2-7 TRBV7-3 CASSEGLTGEQYF
TRBJ2-7 TRBV27 CASSLSGTVLPSYEQYF
TRBJ2-1 TRBV5-4 CASRLAGGPLDEQFF
TRBJ2-1 TRBV6-1 CASSELSGRANEQFF
TRBJ1-1 TRBV21-1 CASSKASTEAFF
TRBJ2-7 TRBV4-1 CASSQERDSYEQYF
TRBJ2-7 TRBV27 CASSLREALEQYF
TRBJ2-5 TRBV6-6 CASSYRGFGETQYF
TRBJ2-4 TRBV5-1 CASSLDAGVKNIQYF
TRBJ2-2 TRBV7-9 CASLLAVPTGELFF
TRBJ2-7 TRBV14 CASSQDVGTGVGYEQYF
TRBJ2-7 TRBV4-1 CASSQDSSRREQYF
TRBJ2-3 TRBV18 CASSPNRPDTQYF
TRBJ2-7 TRBV10-3 CAISESKLAGEQYF
TRBJ1-1 TRBV27 CASRIGVGGAEAFF
TRBJ2-3 TRBV7-2 CASSSGADTQYF
TRBJ2-3 TRBV5-1 CASSFASGRGDTQYF
TRBJ1-1 TRBV7-9 CASPMAGNTEAFF
TRBJ2-2 TRBV7-6 CASSLAHRGTGELFF
TRBJ2-5 TRBV27 CASGHQFETQYF
TRBJ2-1 TRBV6-5 CASSSQSGYNEQFF
TRBJ1-1 TRBV18 CASSPLGQGNTEAFF
TRBJ1-5 TRBV27 CASSFGQGHQPQHF
TRBJ2-1 TRBV6-5 CASSYFSNSYNEQFF
TRBJ2-7 TRBV4-1 CASSHLAGGNSYEQYF
TRBJ1-3 TRBV19 CASSPQGVGNTIYF
TRBJ1-5 TRBV27 CASSLVWGRPPQPQHF
TRBJ2-7 TRBV11-2 CASSLSNTGYNEQYF
TRBJ2-7 TRBV9 CASSPGTGIYEQYF
TRBJ2-3 TRBV4-3 CASSRSQGSSTDTQYF
TRBJ2-5 TRBV4-3 CASGGTIAEETQYF
TRBJ1-2 TRBV28 CASSGPFQGLYGYTF